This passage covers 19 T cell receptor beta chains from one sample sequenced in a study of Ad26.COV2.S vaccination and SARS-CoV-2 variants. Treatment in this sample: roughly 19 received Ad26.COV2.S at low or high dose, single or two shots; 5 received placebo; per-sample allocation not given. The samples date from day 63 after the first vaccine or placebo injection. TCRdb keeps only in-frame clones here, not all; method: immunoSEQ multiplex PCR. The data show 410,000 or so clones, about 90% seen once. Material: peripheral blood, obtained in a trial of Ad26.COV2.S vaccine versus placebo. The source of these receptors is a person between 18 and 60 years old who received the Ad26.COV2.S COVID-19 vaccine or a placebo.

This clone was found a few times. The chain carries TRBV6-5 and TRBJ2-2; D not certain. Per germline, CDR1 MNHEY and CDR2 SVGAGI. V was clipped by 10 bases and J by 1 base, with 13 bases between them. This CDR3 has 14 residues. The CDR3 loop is CAIRSIENTGELFF. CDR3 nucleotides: TGTGCCATCCGTTCCATCGAGAACACCGGGGAGCTGTTTTTT.

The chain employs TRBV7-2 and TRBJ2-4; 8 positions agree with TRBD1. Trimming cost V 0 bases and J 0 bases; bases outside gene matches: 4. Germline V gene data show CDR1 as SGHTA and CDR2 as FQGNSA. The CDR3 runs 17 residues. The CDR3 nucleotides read TGTGCCAGCAGCTTAGCGGGACAGGTACTAGCCAAAAACATTCAGTACTTC. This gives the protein CASSLAGQVLAKNIQYF.

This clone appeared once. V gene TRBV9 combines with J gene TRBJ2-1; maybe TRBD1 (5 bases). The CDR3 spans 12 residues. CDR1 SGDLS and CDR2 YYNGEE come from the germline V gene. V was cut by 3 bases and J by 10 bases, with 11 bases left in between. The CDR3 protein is CASSALSGEQFF. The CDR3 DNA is TGTGCCAGCAGCGCTCTTTCAGGGGAGCAGTTCTTC.

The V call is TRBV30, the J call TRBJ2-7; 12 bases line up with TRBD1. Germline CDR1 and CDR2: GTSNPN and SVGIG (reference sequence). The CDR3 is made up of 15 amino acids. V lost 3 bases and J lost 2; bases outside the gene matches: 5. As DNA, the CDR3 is TGTGCCTGGAGGGGACAGGGGGCGCCGCCCTACGAGCAGTACTTC. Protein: CAWRGQGAPPYEQYF.

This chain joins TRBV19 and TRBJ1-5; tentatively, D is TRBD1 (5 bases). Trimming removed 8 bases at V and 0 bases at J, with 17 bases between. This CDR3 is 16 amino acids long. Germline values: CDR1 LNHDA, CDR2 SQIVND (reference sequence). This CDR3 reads CASVKRVGLSNQPQHF. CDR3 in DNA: TGTGCCAGTGTTAAACGGGTGGGGCTTAGCAATCAGCCCCAGCATTTT.

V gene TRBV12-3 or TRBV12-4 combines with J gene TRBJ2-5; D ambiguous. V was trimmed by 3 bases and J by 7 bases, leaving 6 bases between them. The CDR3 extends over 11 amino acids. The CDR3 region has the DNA TGTGCCAGCAGTTTGGCCGGGACCCAGTACTTC. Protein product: CASSLAGTQYF.

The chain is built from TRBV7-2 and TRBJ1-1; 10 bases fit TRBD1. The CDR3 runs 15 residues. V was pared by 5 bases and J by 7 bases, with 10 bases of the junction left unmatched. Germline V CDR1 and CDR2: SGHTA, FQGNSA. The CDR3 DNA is TGTGCCAGCAGCAAACAACCGGGACAGGGGATTGAAGCTTTCTTT. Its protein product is CASSKQPGQGIEAFF.

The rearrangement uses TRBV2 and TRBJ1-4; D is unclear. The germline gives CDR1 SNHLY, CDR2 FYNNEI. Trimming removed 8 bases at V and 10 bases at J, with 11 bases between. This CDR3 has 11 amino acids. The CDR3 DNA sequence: TGTGCCAGCTTCCTTATGGGAAAACTGTTTTTT. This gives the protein CASFLMGKLFF.

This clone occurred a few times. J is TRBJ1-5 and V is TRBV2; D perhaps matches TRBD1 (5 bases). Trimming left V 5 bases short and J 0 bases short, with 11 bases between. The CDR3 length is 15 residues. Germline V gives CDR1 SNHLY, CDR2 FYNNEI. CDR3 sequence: CASSQGPYSNQPQHF. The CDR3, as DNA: TGTGCCAGCAGTCAGGGCCCGTATAGCAATCAGCCCCAGCATTTT. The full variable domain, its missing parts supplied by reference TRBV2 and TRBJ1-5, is EPEVTQTPSHQVTQMGQEVILRCVPISNHLYFYWYRQILGQKVEFLVSFYNNEISEKSEIFDDQFSVERPDGSNFTLKIRSTKLEDSAMYFCASSQGPYSNQPQHFGDGTRLSIL.

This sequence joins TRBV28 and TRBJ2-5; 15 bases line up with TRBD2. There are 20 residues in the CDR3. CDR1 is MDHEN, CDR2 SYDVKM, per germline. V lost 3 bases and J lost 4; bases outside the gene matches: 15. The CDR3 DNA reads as TGTGCCAGCAGTTTGTCGCCCGGACTAGCGGGGGGGCTCCCTCCAGAGACCCAGTACTTC. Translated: CASSLSPGLAGGLPPETQYF.

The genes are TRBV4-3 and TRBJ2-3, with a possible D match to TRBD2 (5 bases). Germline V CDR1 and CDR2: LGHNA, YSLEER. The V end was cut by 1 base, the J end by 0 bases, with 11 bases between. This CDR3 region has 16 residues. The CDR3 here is CASSQGTGFSTDTQYF. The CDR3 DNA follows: TGCGCCAGCAGCCAAGGAACGGGGTTTAGCACAGATACGCAGTATTTT.

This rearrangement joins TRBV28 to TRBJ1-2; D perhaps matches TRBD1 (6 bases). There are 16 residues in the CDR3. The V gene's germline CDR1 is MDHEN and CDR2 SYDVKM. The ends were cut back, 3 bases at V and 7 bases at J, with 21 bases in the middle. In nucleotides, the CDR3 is TGTGCCAGCAGTTTCCAGGCCTCAACAGGGAGAAGTGGCTACACCTTC. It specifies CASSFQASTGRSGYTF.

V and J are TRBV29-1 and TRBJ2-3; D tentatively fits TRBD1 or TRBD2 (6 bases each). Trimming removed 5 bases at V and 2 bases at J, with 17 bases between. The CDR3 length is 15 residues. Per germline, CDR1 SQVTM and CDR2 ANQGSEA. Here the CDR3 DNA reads TGCAGCGTTTGGAGGGGGTCGGTGGTCACAGATACGCAGTATTTT. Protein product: CSVWRGSVVTDTQYF.

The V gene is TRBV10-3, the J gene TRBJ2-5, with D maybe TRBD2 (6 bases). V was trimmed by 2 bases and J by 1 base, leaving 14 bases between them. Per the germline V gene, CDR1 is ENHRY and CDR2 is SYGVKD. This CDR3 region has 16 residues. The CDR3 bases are TGTGCCATCAGTGAGGGAGGTCGGGACTTCCAAGAGACCCAGTACTTC. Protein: CAISEGGRDFQETQYF.

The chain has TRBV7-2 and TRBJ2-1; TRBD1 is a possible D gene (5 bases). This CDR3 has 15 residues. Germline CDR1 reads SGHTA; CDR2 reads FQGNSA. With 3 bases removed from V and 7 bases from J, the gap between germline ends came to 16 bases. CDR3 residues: CASSLSAGLINEQFF. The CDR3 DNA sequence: TGTGCCAGCAGCTTGTCCGCAGGGTTAATTAATGAGCAGTTCTTC.

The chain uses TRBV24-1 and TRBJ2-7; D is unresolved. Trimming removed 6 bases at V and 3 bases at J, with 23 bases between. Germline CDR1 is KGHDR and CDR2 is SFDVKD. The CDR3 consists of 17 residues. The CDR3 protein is CATSPPLPRPENYEQYF. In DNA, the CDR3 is TGTGCCACCAGTCCGCCCCTCCCACGACCCGAAAACTACGAGCAGTACTTC.

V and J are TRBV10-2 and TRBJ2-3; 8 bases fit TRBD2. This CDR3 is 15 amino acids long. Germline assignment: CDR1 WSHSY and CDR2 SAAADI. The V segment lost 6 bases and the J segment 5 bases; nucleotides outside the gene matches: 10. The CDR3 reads CASSEIAGRGDTQYF. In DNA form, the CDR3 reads TGCGCCAGCAGCGAGATAGCGGGGCGCGGAGATACGCAGTATTTT.

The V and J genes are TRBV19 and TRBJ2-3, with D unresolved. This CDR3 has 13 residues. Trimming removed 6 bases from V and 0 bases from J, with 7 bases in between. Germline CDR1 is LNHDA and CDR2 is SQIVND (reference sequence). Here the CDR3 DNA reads TGTGCCAGTAGCCAAACTAGCACAGATACGCAGTATTTT. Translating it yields CASSQTSTDTQYF.

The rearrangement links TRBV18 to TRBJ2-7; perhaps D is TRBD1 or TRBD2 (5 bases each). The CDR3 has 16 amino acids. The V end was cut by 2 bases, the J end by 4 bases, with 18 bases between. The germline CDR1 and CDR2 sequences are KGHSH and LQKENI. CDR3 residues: CASSPRGQRGVYEQYF. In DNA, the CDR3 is TGTGCCAGCTCACCAAGAGGCCAGAGGGGTGTATACGAGCAGTACTTC.